Here is one T cell receptor beta chain with its context. Its antigen is unidentified. Repertoires were generated with immunoSEQ multiplex PCR, while TCRdb's copy carries only in-frame clones and drops some. The table lists about 79,000 clones, around 80% of them singletons. This entry belongs to a study of PD-1 blockade in mismatch repair-deficient tumors. About the study: Enrolled about 2013-2016, patients had progressing, pretreated mismatch repair-deficient cancers of over nine types. Whole-study results and caveats: After pembrolizumab, tumor-resident clones rose rapidly, then generally contracted before radiologic responses.

Trimming removed 6 bases from V and 3 bases from J, with 14 bases in between. There are 14 residues in the CDR3. Germline CDR1 is SEHNR and CDR2 is FQNEAQ (reference sequence). Three pembrolizumab responders had their TCRs sequenced. The receptor was derived from an adult with mismatch repair-deficient cancer. The genes are TRBV7-9 and TRBJ1-1, with D unclear. Specimen: peripheral blood, collected 44 weeks after starting pembrolizumab. In DNA form, the CDR3 reads TGTGCCAGCAGGCTGGAATCTGGGTACACTGAAGCTTTCTTT. Protein product: CASRLESGYTEAFF.